The 12 T cell receptor beta chains below all came from one sample that was sequenced in a study of cytomegalovirus exposure and HLA in healthy donors. The PCR had 60 Vbeta and 13 Jbeta primers. Sequenced by immunoSEQ multiplex PCR; TCRdb stores in-frame clones only, minus some. The sample includes fewer than 200,000 clones, 60% to 85% of them seen just once. The sample comprised PBMCs. The receptor source for this set is a female donor in good health and CMV-seronegative.

This clone was observed a few times. V usage is TRBV4-2 and J usage is TRBJ1-2, with D unresolved. CDR1 and CDR2 from the germline V gene are LGHNA and YNFKEQ. The V gene lost 0 bases and the J gene lost 6 bases, with 11 bases spanning the gap. The CDR3 totals 14 residues. As DNA, the CDR3 is TGTGCCAGCAGCCAAGATCAACAGCCGCATGGCTACACCTTC. Its protein product is CASSQDQQPHGYTF.

The sample holds a few counts of this clone. V usage is TRBV6-4 and J usage is TRBJ2-3, with 10 bases lining up with TRBD2. Germline CDR1 is MRHNA and CDR2 is SNTAGT. V shed 4 bases, J shed 1 base, and the junction held 2 bases outside the gene matches. CDR3 length: 15 amino acids. The CDR3 nucleotides read TGTGCCAGCAGTGTTGGACTAGCGGGCACAGATACGCAGTATTTT. Translating it yields CASSVGLAGTDTQYF.

J is TRBJ2-1 and V is TRBV19; a weak D match, TRBD1 (5 bases). V was pared by 9 bases and J by 16 bases, with 28 bases between. CDR3 length equals 14 residues. CDR1 is LNHDA and CDR2 is SQIVND in the germline V gene (reference sequence). CDR3 amino acids: CASTPDLDMGPVFF. CDR3 sequence (DNA): TGTGCCAGCACACCTGACCTAGACATGGGGCCAGTTTTCTTC.

The chain recombines TRBV4-1 with TRBJ2-7; no firm D call. Per the germline V gene, CDR1 is MGHRA and CDR2 is YSYEKL. CDR3 length: 11 amino acids. V was pared by 3 bases and J by 4 bases, with 4 bases between. The DNA of the CDR3 is TGCGCCAGCAGCCAGGAGTACGAGCAGTACTTC. Its translation: CASSQEYEQYF.

V is TRBV9 and J is TRBJ2-1; D uncertain. The CDR3 is 16 amino acids. Trimming removed 0 bases from V and 0 bases from J, with 10 bases in between. Per the germline V gene, CDR1 is SGDLS and CDR2 is YYNGEE. This CDR3 reads CASSVAITYSYNEQFF. CDR3 DNA sequence: TGTGCCAGCAGCGTAGCAATCACTTACTCCTACAATGAGCAGTTCTTC.

This clone was counted a few times. This rearrangement joins TRBV6-6 to TRBJ2-7; TRBD1 matches at 9 bases. Germline V gives CDR1 MNHNY, CDR2 SVGAGI (reference sequence). With 4 bases clipped from V and 5 bases from J, the junction kept 9 bases outside the gene matches. The CDR3 sequence is 15 residues long. CDR3 sequence: CASSSGGTGKNEQYF. The CDR3 DNA follows: TGTGCCAGCAGTTCTGGGGGGACAGGGAAAAACGAGCAGTACTTC.

Here the CDR3 reads CASSQVLAEYNEQFF. The CDR3 DNA is TGTGCCAGCAGCCAAGTACTAGCGGAATACAATGAGCAGTTCTTC. The chain couples TRBV4-2 to TRBJ2-1, with 8 bases that match TRBD2. Germline CDR1 and CDR2: LGHNA and YNFKEQ. With V trimmed by 1 base and J by 4 bases, 3 bases remained unmatched. CDR3 size: 15 residues.

The rearrangement uses TRBV5-1 and TRBJ2-1; 9 bases are a match to TRBD1. This CDR3 has 15 residues. Trimming at V came to 0 bases and at J to 7 bases, leaving 5 bases not matched to a gene. Germline V gene data show CDR1 as SGHRS and CDR2 as YFSETQ. In nucleotides, the CDR3 is TGCGCCAGCAGCTTGGGAGGGACAGGGATTAATGAGCAGTTCTTC. It is translated as CASSLGGTGINEQFF.

This clone came up once. V is TRBV30 and J is TRBJ1-2, with D perhaps TRBD1 (6 bases). Looked up from germline, CDR1 is GTSNPN and CDR2 is SVGIG (reference sequence). V was shortened by 5 bases and J by 3 bases, with 10 bases between the two germline ends. The CDR3 loop spans 12 amino acids. The DNA for the CDR3 is TGTGCCTGGCCCAGGGGCCACTATGGCTACACCTTC. Amino acids: CAWPRGHYGYTF.

This sequence joins TRBV5-5 and TRBJ1-5; D possibly corresponds to TRBD1 (6 bases). Germline loops: CDR1 SGHKS, CDR2 YYEKEE (reference sequence). The CDR3 totals 13 residues. Between the trimmed V and J ends, which lost 3 bases and 5 bases, there was a span of 9 bases. The chain's CDR3 is CASSSTGYQPQHF. The CDR3, as DNA: TGTGCCAGCAGCTCCACAGGGTATCAGCCCCAGCATTTT.

Worth noting for this clone: Other nucleotide sequences in the sample specify the same CDR3. The rearrangement uses TRBV27 and TRBJ1-6, with 7 bases identical to TRBD1. This CDR3 is 15 amino acids long. J gave up 13 bases and V 2 bases, and 11 bases lay outside the gene matches. Germline CDR1 reads MNHEY; CDR2 reads SMNVEV (reference sequence). CDR3 residues: CASSLDTGRGAPLHF. CDR3 bases: TGTGCCAGCAGTTTAGACACGGGCAGGGGGGCCCCCCTCCACTTT.

V and J are TRBV6-4 and TRBJ2-3; 10 positions agree with TRBD2. This CDR3 is built from 14 residues. With 5 bases clipped from V and 4 bases from J, the junction kept 3 bases outside the gene matches. Germline V gives CDR1 MRHNA, CDR2 SNTAGT. In DNA, the CDR3 is TGTGCCAGCAGTAGCGGGGGGGATGCAGATACGCAGTATTTT. This gives the protein CASSSGGDADTQYF.